A selection of T cell receptor beta chains follows, all from one sample in a study of prognosis after radiotherapy for stage I lung cancer. TCRdb passed the multiplex PCR reads through MiXCR, listing each CDR3 protein once. The sample has over 25,000 distinct CDR3 sequences, 46% seen once. Sequencing used PBMCs, obtained before or after stereotactic body radiation therapy (not recorded which). All receptors come from a donor of 50 years or more with non-small cell lung cancer. Both conserved end residues are part of each CDR3. The D gene is left open where the match is weak. Where a row states a size, it is once, few, many or the class of an expanded clone; other rows omit it.

j_call d_call v_call cdr3_length clone_size cdr3_aa cdr3_nt
TRBJ2-5 - TRBV7-8 13 many CASSLLTQETQYF TGTGCCAGCAGCCTCCTGACCCAAGAGACCCAGTACTTC
TRBJ2-7 TRBD2 TRBV6-5 15 - CASSYSRGGSYEQYF TGTGCCAGCAGTTACTCACGGGGGGGATCCTACGAGCAGTACTTC
TRBJ2-2 - TRBV9 16 - CASTRSAGQNTEELFF TGTGCCAGCACTCGGTCGGCGGGGCAGAACACAGAGGAGCTGTTTTTT
TRBJ2-2 - TRBV27 15 - CASVGGCAQHGELFF TGTGCCAGCGTGGGCGGGTGTGCGCAGCACGGGGAGCTGTTTTTT
TRBJ1-1 - TRBV6-1 13 medium-sized CASSKTANTEAFF TGTGCCAGCTCAAAGACGGCCAACACTGAAGCTTTCTTT
TRBJ1-5 - TRBV12-3/TRBV12-4 13 - CASSPGRYQSPHF TGTGCCAGCAGTCCGGGACGTTATCAGTCCCCGCATTTT
TRBJ1-1 - TRBV12-3/TRBV12-4 14 - CARSPGARNTEAFF TGTGCCAGAAGCCCGGGCGCCAGGAACACTGAAGCTTTCTTT
TRBJ2-3 - TRBV7-3 16 - CASVRTRGLGTDTQYF TGTGCCAGCGTACGAACTAGGGGCTTAGGCACAGATACGCAGTATTTT
TRBJ2-7 - TRBV27 15 many CASNMLDRPPLGQYF TGTGCCAGCAACATGCTGGACAGACCCCCTTTGGGGCAGTACTTC
TRBJ2-2 - TRBV27 15 once CASGGGGAQHWDLFF TGTGCCAGCGGGGGCGGGGGTGCGCAGCACTGGGATCTGTTTTTT
TRBJ2-7 - TRBV6-1 15 - CASSELSGSPYEQYF TGTGCCAGCAGTGAATTGTCGGGGTCCCCCTACGAGCAGTACTTC
TRBJ2-2 - TRBV5-1 15 - CASSFVTGDTGELFF TGCGCCAGCAGCTTTGTGACGGGAGACACCGGGGAGCTGTTTTTT
TRBJ2-7 - TRBV20-1 14 medium-sized CSAPRAGSTYEQYF TGCAGTGCCCCTCGAGCAGGGAGCACCTACGAGCAGTACTTC
TRBJ1-2 TRBD1 TRBV29-1 14 many CSVASGQGNHGYTF TGCAGCGTCGCTTCGGGACAGGGTAACCATGGCTACACCTTC
TRBJ1-2 - TRBV19 13 many CASSKQLNYGYTF TGTGCCAGTAGCAAACAGCTCAACTATGGCTACACCTTC
TRBJ2-7 - TRBV7-3 14 many CASSLTVGSYEQYF TGTGCCAGCAGCTTAACGGTGGGGTCCTACGAGCAGTACTTC
TRBJ2-5 TRBD2 TRBV7-2 16 - CASSVSSGSFQETQYF TGTGCCAGCAGCGTTAGTAGCGGGAGCTTTCAGGAGACCCAGTACTTC
TRBJ2-7 - TRBV4-2 16 many CASSQDAQNPSYEQYF TGTGCCAGCAGCCAAGATGCTCAAAACCCTTCCTACGAGCAGTACTTC
TRBJ2-3 - TRBV20-1 14 many CSAPPGGGQATQYF TGCAGTGCTCCACCTGGGGGGGGCCAGGCTACGCAGTATTTT
TRBJ2-5 - TRBV6-5 14 medium-sized CASSSGAHQETQYF TGTGCCAGCAGTTCAGGGGCCCACCAAGAGACCCAGTACTTC
TRBJ2-3 - TRBV10-3 15 many CAITEGSVVTDTQYF TGTGCCATCACCGAAGGTAGCGTCGTCACAGATACGCAGTATTTT
TRBJ2-2 TRBD1 TRBV10-3 14 - CATTGGLQVGELFF TGTGCCACCACAGGGGGCCTCCAAGTCGGGGAGCTGTTTTTT
TRBJ2-7 - TRBV15 14 - CATSRDLARREQYF TGTGCCACCAGCAGAGATCTGGCGAGACGCGAGCAGTACTTC
TRBJ1-3 - TRBV3-1 14 many CASSLTRTPNTIYF TGTGCCAGCAGTCTCACTCGAACGCCCAACACCATATATTTT
TRBJ2-7 - TRBV6-2/TRBV6-3 14 - CASSYSSWGAEQYF TGTGCCAGCAGTTACTCTTCATGGGGGGCCGAGCAGTACTTC
TRBJ2-7 TRBD1 TRBV20-1 16 many CSARDSGDRSSYEQYF TGCAGTGCTAGAGATAGTGGGGACAGGAGCTCCTACGAGCAGTACTTC
TRBJ2-1 - TRBV3-1 14 many CASSPPASSNEQFF TGTGCCAGCAGCCCCCCCGCGAGTTCTAATGAGCAGTTCTTC
TRBJ1-1 TRBD1 TRBV5-4 15 many CASSSRTGGDTEAFF TGTGCCAGCAGCTCCCGGACAGGGGGGGACACTGAAGCTTTCTTT
TRBJ1-1 - TRBV4-1 12 many CASSGLNTEAFF TGCGCCAGCAGTGGACTGAACACTGAAGCTTTCTTT
TRBJ2-6 - TRBV6-2/TRBV6-3 14 - CSISYGTGANVLTF TGTTCCATCAGTTACGGGACCGGGGCCAACGTCCTGACTTTC
TRBJ2-3 TRBD2 TRBV28 15 - CASSLPGLAPDMQYF TGTGCCAGCAGTTTACCGGGACTAGCACCGGATATGCAGTATTTT
TRBJ2-7 - TRBV20-1 11 - CSAVDSYEQYF TGCAGTGCCGTGGACTCATACGAGCAGTACTTC
TRBJ1-5 - TRBV28 12 medium-sized CASTGLRGFQHF TGTGCCAGCACCGGTCTTCGGGGCTTCCAGCATTTT
TRBJ2-2 - TRBV5-1 13 many CASSLRGVGELFF TGCGCCAGCAGCTTGAGAGGGGTCGGGGAGCTGTTTTTT
TRBJ2-7 - TRBV7-9 15 many CASSQSSQSSYEQYF TGTGCCAGCAGCCAATCGTCACAGTCGTCCTACGAGCAGTACTTC
TRBJ1-2 TRBD1 TRBV27 17 medium-sized CASSTSGTGGANYGYTF TGTGCCAGCAGTACTTCCGGGACAGGGGGAGCTAACTATGGCTACACCTTC
TRBJ2-3 - TRBV7-9 16 many CASSLDRGGGTDTQYF TGTGCCAGCAGCTTAGACCGCGGCGGGGGCACAGATACGCAGTATTTT
TRBJ2-4 - TRBV6-1 14 many CASSGAGTKNIQYF TGTGCCAGCAGTGGGGCAGGGACCAAAAACATTCAGTACTTC
TRBJ1-6 TRBD1 TRBV20-1 14 many CSARQDRGNSPLHF TGCAGTGCTAGACAGGACAGGGGCAATTCACCCCTCCACTTT
TRBJ1-2 - TRBV7-9 17 - CASSSSPGRGYEDGYTF TGCGCCAGCAGTTCGAGTCCGGGACGGGGCTATGAAGATGGCTACACCTTC
TRBJ2-1 - TRBV20-1 14 many CSAKRSPGYNEQFF TGCAGTGCCAAGAGGTCCCCCGGGTACAATGAGCAGTTCTTC
TRBJ1-1 TRBD1 TRBV6-1 14 many CASSRGQGASEAFF TGTGCCAGCAGCAGAGGACAGGGGGCTAGTGAAGCTTTCTTT
TRBJ1-6 - TRBV27 16 many CASSLDTQGYNSPLHF TGTGCCAGCAGTTTAGACACACAGGGATACAATTCACCCCTCCACTTT
TRBJ2-7 - TRBV19 14 - CASSPGPFSYDQYF TGTGCCAGTAGTCCCGGTCCCTTTTCCTACGATCAGTACTTC
TRBJ2-7 - TRBV2 14 many CASTRSDLHYEQYF TGTGCCAGCACTAGGTCGGATTTACACTACGAGCAGTACTTC
TRBJ1-6 - TRBV4-3 15 many CASSQDGELTSPLHF TGCGCCAGCAGCCAAGATGGTGAACTGACTTCACCCCTCCACTTT
TRBJ2-1 TRBD2 TRBV6-1 17 medium-sized CASSETSGGVSYNEQFF TGTGCCAGCAGTGAGACTAGCGGGGGGGTCTCCTACAATGAGCAGTTCTTC
TRBJ1-2 - TRBV5-4 15 many CASSLALGANYGYTF TGTGCCAGCAGCTTGGCCTTAGGGGCTAACTATGGCTACACCTTC